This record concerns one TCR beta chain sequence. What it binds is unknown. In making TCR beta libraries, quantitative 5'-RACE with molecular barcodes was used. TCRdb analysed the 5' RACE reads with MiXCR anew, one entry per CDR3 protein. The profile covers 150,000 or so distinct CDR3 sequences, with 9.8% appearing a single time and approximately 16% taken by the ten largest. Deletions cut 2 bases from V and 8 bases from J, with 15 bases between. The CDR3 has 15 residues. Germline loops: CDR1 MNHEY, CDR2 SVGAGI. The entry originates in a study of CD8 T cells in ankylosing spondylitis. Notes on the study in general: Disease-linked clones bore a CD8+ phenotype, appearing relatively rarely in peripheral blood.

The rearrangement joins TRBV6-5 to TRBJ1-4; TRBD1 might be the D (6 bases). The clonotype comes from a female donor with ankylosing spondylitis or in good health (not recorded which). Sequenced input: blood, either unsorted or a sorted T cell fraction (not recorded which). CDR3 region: CASSYTMTGGEKLFF. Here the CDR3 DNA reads TGTGCCAGCAGTTACACGATGACAGGAGGGGAAAAACTGTTTTTT.